This passage covers 25 T cell receptor beta chains from one sample sequenced in a study of shared clonotypes between healthy human individuals. Sequenced by immunoSEQ multiplex PCR; TCRdb stores in-frame clones only, minus some. Seen here are 1.5 million to 2.5 million clones, about 95% observed once, and the top ten hold more than 0.95%. Naivety among CD8 cells was defined by CD45RO negativity and positive CCR7 selection, thereby excluding terminally differentiated effector memory CD45RA+ cells. The material sequenced was naive CD8+ T cells sorted from blood. The receptors here all came from a man between 18 and 35 years old in good health.

The genes are TRBV6-5 and TRBJ2-7, with TRBD2 matching over 7 bases. Germline-derived CDR1 and CDR2 are MNHEY and SVGAGI. J lost 2 bases, V lost 5 bases, and 6 bases had no gene match. The CDR3 length is 14 residues. The CDR3 DNA sequence: TGTGCCAGCAGTAGCGGGGAGGATCCCTACGAGCAGTACTTC. Amino acid sequence: CASSSGEDPYEQYF.

J is TRBJ1-1 and V is TRBV27; possibly TRBD1 for D (5 bases). The germline CDR1 and CDR2 sequences are MNHEY and SMNVEV (reference sequence). V was clipped by 0 bases and J by 8 bases, with 10 bases between them. The CDR3 runs 13 residues. CDR3 sequence (DNA): TGTGCCAGCAGTTTATCTTTGGGGGGAGAAGCTTTCTTT. Translated, it gives CASSLSLGGEAFF.

This clone showed up just once. V and J are TRBV11-2 and TRBJ2-3, with D tentatively TRBD1 (5 bases). In germline, CDR1 is SGHAT, CDR2 FQNNGV. This CDR3 is built from 13 residues. Trimming removed 5 bases from V and 7 bases from J, with 13 bases in between. In nucleotides, the CDR3 is TGTGCCAGCAGCCCAGTAGGGGTAAATACGCAGTATTTT. This gives the protein CASSPVGVNTQYF.

The V gene is TRBV4-1, the J gene TRBJ2-3; D remains ambiguous. The CDR3 runs 17 residues. CDR1 is MGHRA and CDR2 is YSYEKL in the germline V gene. Deletions cut 0 bases from V and 7 bases from J, with 20 bases between. CDR3 amino acids: CASSQDLAGLPDNTQYF. The CDR3 nucleotides read TGCGCCAGCAGCCAAGATCTCGCAGGCCTACCAGATAATACGCAGTATTTT.

On this clone itself: The sample holds other DNA sequences that translate to the same CDR3. The rearrangement joins TRBV6-5 to TRBJ1-2, with D possibly TRBD1 on 5 matching bases. V dropped 0 bases and J dropped 0 bases, with 11 bases sitting between them. The germline gives CDR1 MNHEY, CDR2 SVGAGI. The CDR3 spans 16 residues. CDR3 DNA: TGTGCCAGCAGTTACTCAGTGGGGGAAACTAACTATGGCTACACCTTC. Translation gives CASSYSVGETNYGYTF.

The chain links TRBV11-2 to TRBJ2-5, with unresolved D. CDR3 length: 16 amino acids. V lost 1 base, J lost 0 bases, and 12 bases lay in between. Germline loops: CDR1 SGHAT, CDR2 FQNNGV. CDR3 loop: CASSLAGRFYQETQYF. The CDR3, as DNA: TGTGCCAGCAGCTTAGCTGGACGGTTTTACCAAGAGACCCAGTACTTC.

V gene TRBV11-2 combines with J gene TRBJ2-5, with 10 bases matching TRBD2. This CDR3 has 16 residues. Trimming cost V 2 bases and J 0 bases; bases outside gene matches: 3. From germline, CDR1 is SGHAT and CDR2 FQNNGV. The CDR3: CASSLLTSGDQETQYF. The CDR3 coding sequence is TGTGCCAGCAGCTTACTCACTAGCGGGGACCAAGAGACCCAGTACTTC.

The J gene is TRBJ2-3, the V gene TRBV7-9; D is unclear. CDR1 and CDR2 from the germline V gene are SEHNR and FQNEAQ (reference sequence). V lost 5 bases, J lost 2 bases, and 20 bases lay in between. There are 17 residues in the CDR3. CDR3 sequence: CASSLHRGMGYTDTQYF. The CDR3 nucleotides read TGTGCCAGCAGCCTACACCGTGGGATGGGTTACACAGATACGCAGTATTTT. Drawing the rest from reference TRBV7-9 and TRBJ2-3, the complete variable domain is DTGVSQNPRHKITKRGQNVTFRCDPISEHNRLYWYRQTLGQGPEFLTYFQNEAQLEKSRLLSDRFSAERPKGSFSTLEIQRTEQGDSAMYLCASSLHRGMGYTDTQYFGPGTRLTVL.

This rearrangement joins TRBV7-9 to TRBJ2-7; tentative D call: TRBD1 (5 bases). This CDR3 is 14 amino acids long. The germline V gene has CDR1 SEHNR and CDR2 FQNEAQ (reference sequence). V was pared by 6 bases and J by 5 bases, with 17 bases between. The CDR3: CASSPRGAADEQYF. In DNA form, the CDR3 reads TGTGCCAGCAGTCCGCGTGGGGCGGCCGACGAGCAGTACTTC.

The chain joins TRBV29-1 to TRBJ1-2; 7 bases match TRBD1. This CDR3 spans 13 amino acids. CDR1 is SQVTM, CDR2 ANQGSEA, per germline. The V and J ends lost 4 bases and 2 bases, in that order; junction bases with no gene match: 4. The CDR3 sequence: CSVATGDNYGYTF. For the CDR3, the DNA is TGCAGCGTTGCAACAGGGGACAACTATGGCTACACCTTC.

This chain uses TRBV2 with TRBJ2-5, with 8 bases aligning to TRBD2. The ends lost 3 bases at V and 5 bases at J; junction bases unmatched: 8. Germline V lookup: CDR1 SNHLY, CDR2 FYNNEI. The CDR3 is 15 amino acids. In DNA, the CDR3 is TGTGCCAGCAGTGATCGAGCGGGAGAAGGGGAGACCCAGTACTTC. This gives the protein CASSDRAGEGETQYF. Filled out from reference TRBV2 and TRBJ2-5, the complete variable domain reads EPEVTQTPSHQVTQMGQEVILRCVPISNHLYFYWYRQILGQKVEFLVSFYNNEISEKSEIFDDQFSVERPDGSNFTLKIRSTKLEDSAMYFCASSDRAGEGETQYFGPGTRLLVL.

V and J are TRBV5-4 and TRBJ2-5; D unclear. The V end was cut by 4 bases, the J end by 0 bases, with 13 bases between. CDR3 length: 15 amino acids. The V gene's germline CDR1 is SGHNT and CDR2 YYREEE (reference sequence). CDR3 nucleotide sequence: TGTGCCAGCAGCCCCGAATACCCCAACCAAGAGACCCAGTACTTC. Its translation: CASSPEYPNQETQYF.

V is TRBV5-4 and J is TRBJ2-2; D remains unclear. Per the germline V gene, CDR1 is SGHNT and CDR2 is YYREEE (reference sequence). The CDR3 contains 13 residues. V gave up 0 bases and J gave up 7 bases, with 7 bases separating them. The CDR3 loop is CASSLDWGGELFF. CDR3 bases: TGTGCCAGCAGCTTGGATTGGGGCGGGGAGCTGTTTTTT. The full variable domain, completed using reference TRBV5-4 and TRBJ2-2, is ETGVTQSPTHLIKTRGQQVTLRCSSQSGHNTVSWYQQALGQGPQFIFQYYREEENGRGNFPPRFSGLQFPNYSSELNVNALELDDSALYLCASSLDWGGELFFGEGSRLTVL.

CDR3 DNA: TGTGCCAGCAGCCAAGATCCTAGCGGGGTCGAGCAGTACTTC. Encoded protein: CASSQDPSGVEQYF. This chain links TRBV4-2 with TRBJ2-7, with 9 bases fitting TRBD2. In germline, CDR1 is LGHNA, CDR2 YNFKEQ. The V gene end was trimmed by 0 bases and the J gene end by 6 bases; junction bases not matched to a gene: 3. This CDR3 has 14 residues.

Notes on this clone: The identical CDR3 is also encoded by other nucleotide sequences in the sample. The V call is TRBV5-1, the J call TRBJ1-1, with 7 bases that match TRBD1. The CDR3 has 15 amino acids. CDR1 is SGHRS, CDR2 YFSETQ, per germline. With V trimmed by 4 bases and J by 1 base, 7 bases remained unmatched. The CDR3 nucleotides are TGCGCCAGCAGCCCCCGGACAGGCGCGAACACTGAAGCTTTCTTT. Amino acid sequence: CASSPRTGANTEAFF.

The rearrangement links TRBV10-1 to TRBJ1-1; D is perhaps TRBD1 (5 bases). The CDR3 runs 15 residues. The V and J ends lost 0 bases and 5 bases respectively, with 13 bases between them. Germline V CDR1 and CDR2: WNHNN, SYGVQD (reference sequence). The CDR3 DNA is TGCGCCAGCAGTGAGTCGAAGGGCAGGGATACTGAAGCTTTCTTT. This translates into CASSESKGRDTEAFF.

As regards this clone: Within the sample, other DNA sequences also encode this same CDR3. V and J are TRBV30 and TRBJ1-1; tentatively, D is TRBD1 (5 bases). Germline V lookup: CDR1 GTSNPN, CDR2 SVGIG (reference sequence). V was clipped by 0 bases and J by 5 bases, with 10 bases between them. The CDR3 extends over 13 amino acids. CDR3 DNA sequence: TGTGCCTGGAGTGTACAGGTTGGAACTGAAGCTTTCTTT. It translates to CAWSVQVGTEAFF.

This chain links TRBV13 with TRBJ1-6, with 9 bases fitting TRBD1. V shed 0 bases, J shed 0 bases, and the junction held 3 bases outside the gene matches. The CDR3 is 18 amino acids. Looked up from germline, CDR1 is PRHDT and CDR2 is FYEKMQ (reference sequence). The CDR3 bases are TGTGCCAGCAGCTTAGGCGGGACAGGGAGCTCCTATAATTCACCCCTCCACTTT. This encodes CASSLGGTGSSYNSPLHF.

The rearrangement links TRBV7-9 to TRBJ1-2; weak D call: TRBD1 (6 bases). Germline V gene data show CDR1 as SEHNR and CDR2 as FQNEAQ (reference sequence). The CDR3 loop spans 16 amino acids. V lost 5 bases and J lost 5, with 21 bases in between. The CDR3 nucleotides are TGTGCCAGCAGCCCTACGGAGGCAGGGGCGGTTTATGGCTACACCTTC. Translation: CASSPTEAGAVYGYTF.

The chain has TRBV4-1 and TRBJ2-7; 9 nucleotides line up with TRBD2. The CDR3 has 15 amino acids. Germline V lookup: CDR1 MGHRA, CDR2 YSYEKL. The junction had 7 bases not matched to a gene; V was cut back by 1 base and J by 6 bases. In nucleotides, the CDR3 is TGCGCCAGCAGCCAAGTGCCTAGCGGGGCCTCCGAGCAGTACTTC. It codes for CASSQVPSGASEQYF.

The CDR3 region is CASSMGAGGSNEQFF. The CDR3, as DNA: TGTGCCAGTAGTATGGGAGCGGGGGGTTCGAATGAGCAGTTCTTC. The chain recombines TRBV19 with TRBJ2-1; 9 bases match TRBD2. Germline-derived CDR1 and CDR2 are LNHDA and SQIVND (reference sequence). The trim removed 3 bases at V and 7 bases at J, leaving 7 bases unmatched. The CDR3 has 15 amino acids.

This clone was observed once. The V and J genes are TRBV30 and TRBJ1-2; 7 nucleotides line up with TRBD1. The V segment lost 1 base and the J segment 3 bases; nucleotides outside the gene matches: 11. Per the germline V gene, CDR1 is GTSNPN and CDR2 is SVGIG (reference sequence). The CDR3 spans 16 residues. The CDR3 sequence is CAWSEEQGPLYYGYTF. The CDR3 nucleotides are TGTGCCTGGAGTGAGGAACAGGGGCCTCTCTACTATGGCTACACCTTC.

The V gene is TRBV7-9, the J gene TRBJ2-3; D might be TRBD2 (6 bases). The CDR3 is 13 residues long. Trimming took off 2 bases at V and 7 bases at J, with 10 bases between the two ends. Germline assignment: CDR1 SEHNR and CDR2 FQNEAQ (reference sequence). The CDR3 DNA follows: TGTGCCAGCAGCTTATCGGAGGGGCATACGCAGTATTTT. Translation gives CASSLSEGHTQYF.

The V call is TRBV5-6, the J call TRBJ2-3, with TRBD2 matching over 14 bases. The J segment lost 7 bases and the V segment lost 0 bases, leaving 10 bases of the junction unmatched. Germline CDR1 and CDR2: SGHDT and YYEEEE. The CDR3 covers 18 residues. The CDR3 bases are TGTGCCAGCAGCTTGGAAGGACTAGCGGGGGGACACGGGAATACGCAGTATTTT. Translation gives CASSLEGLAGGHGNTQYF.

The chain recombines TRBV5-4 with TRBJ1-1, with D hard to call. Trimming pared 6 bases from V and 6 bases from J, leaving 12 bases between. The CDR3 extends over 12 amino acids. Germline V gene data show CDR1 as SGHNT and CDR2 as YYREEE (reference sequence). DNA for the CDR3: TGTGCCAGCAACCCTCCCGGCGCTGAAGCTTTCTTT. Translated, it gives CASNPPGAEAFF.